This TCR beta chain was recorded in a study of shared clonotypes between healthy human individuals. Study-wide context: Donors consisted of two women and three men between 18 and 49.

In regard to this clone: Its cognate antigen is unknown.

The CDR3 is made up of 15 amino acids. Germline CDR1 SGHNT, CDR2 YYREEE (reference sequence). J lost 8 bases, V lost 4 bases, and 12 bases had no gene match. Points from the study as a whole: Only blood was sampled, and tissue TCR repertoires likely differ from blood ones. Memory subsets generally showed smaller estimated richness than naive subsets did.

In the CD4+ fraction, cells were divided into CD45RA+ naive and CD45RA-negative memory subsets. Clones were read by immunoSEQ multiplex PCR, and TCRdb kept only the in-frame ones, dropping some. The sample holds 2 million to 3 million clones, more than 85% seen once. The sequence was collected from a man between 18 and 35 years old in good health. Some clones in this sample may be carry-over from other donors' samples. Specimen: naive CD4+ T cells from PBMCs. The subset: CD45RA+ positively selected. This sequence joins TRBV5-4 and TRBJ2-1, with 7 bases fitting TRBD2. CDR3 region: CASSHDRAGVHEQFF. In DNA form, the CDR3 reads TGTGCCAGCAGCCACGACCGTGCGGGAGTTCATGAGCAGTTCTTC.